The rows below give T cell receptor beta chains drawn from one sample of a study of T cells in Graves' hyperthyroidism and ophthalmopathy. TCRdb redid the calling of the multiplex PCR reads with MiXCR, one entry per CDR3 protein. This table has 200,000 to 250,000 distinct CDR3 sequences, 18% appearing once. The sequenced material came from blood. Receptor source: a man aged 35 to 55 with Graves' hyperthyroidism. Both conserved end residues are part of each CDR3. D genes are given only for firm matches. Size is stated for part of the rows, as once, few or many counts, or as a class when the clone is expanded.

j_gene | v_gene | d_gene | abundance | CDR3nt | CDR3aa
TRBJ2-7 | TRBV9 | - | many | TGTGCCAGCAGCGAGGTGGGTGAGCAGTACTTC | CASSEVGEQYF
TRBJ2-3 | TRBV6-1 | - | many | TGTGCCAGCAGTGAAGCGGGGCGGATAGTCACAGATACGCAGTATTTT | CASSEAGRIVTDTQYF
TRBJ1-2 | TRBV6-5 | - | - | TGTGCCAGCAGTTACACGCGACAGACCACTAATCATGGCTACACCTTC | CASSYTRQTTNHGYTF
TRBJ1-4 | TRBV6-1 | TRBD1 | few | TGTGCCAGCAGATACCGGGACAGGGTAGGAGAAAAACTGTTTTTT | CASRYRDRVGEKLFF
TRBJ2-3 | TRBV6-2/TRBV6-3 | - | few | TGTGCCAGCAGTTACTCGAGCTTGAGGTCCACCGGGTCGGGGGCTGTGATAAATACGCAGTATTTT | CASSYSSLRSTGSGAVINTQYF
TRBJ2-2 | TRBV29-1 | - | - | TGCAGCGTCCGCAGACTCGTACGAGGAAAAGCGAACACCGGGGAGCTGTTTTTT | CSVRRLVRGKANTGELFF
TRBJ2-2 | TRBV12-3/TRBV12-4 | - | many | TGTGCCAGCAGTTCCTCCAAGGGCGGGTCCACCACCGGGGAGCTGTTTTTT | CASSSSKGGSTTGELFF
TRBJ2-1 | TRBV5-1 | - | many | TGCGCCAGCAGCTCGACTGGTCTTGTTGAGCAGTTCTTC | CASSSTGLVEQFF
TRBJ1-2 | TRBV11-2 | TRBD1 | many | TGTGCCAGCAGCCCCGGACAGGGGGACTTCTATGGCTACACCTTC | CASSPGQGDFYGYTF
TRBJ2-7 | TRBV15 | - | many | TGTGCCACCAGCAGAGATCGGGGAAACTACGAGCAGTACTTC | CATSRDRGNYEQYF
TRBJ2-7 | TRBV2 | - | many | TGTGCCAGCAGTGGTAACTTGTCCTACGAGCAGTACTTC | CASSGNLSYEQYF
TRBJ2-7 | TRBV6-2/TRBV6-3 | TRBD2 | many | TGTGCCAGCAGTTCCACCCCAGGCGCGGGGGGGCTCTCCGAGCAGTACTTC | CASSSTPGAGGLSEQYF
TRBJ2-7 | TRBV6-6 | - | many | TGTGCCAGCAGTTACAAAGGCTGGCGGTCCTACGAGCAGTACTTC | CASSYKGWRSYEQYF
TRBJ2-7 | TRBV2 | TRBD2 | many | TGTGCCAGCTCGAACGGGGGGATACTTAGCTACGAGCAGTACTTC | CASSNGGILSYEQYF
TRBJ2-1 | TRBV7-2 | TRBD1 | once | TGTGCCAGCAGCTTCCGGACAGGGGGCGACAATGAGCAGTTCTTC | CASSFRTGGDNEQFF
TRBJ2-1 | TRBV9 | - | many | TGTGCCAGCAGCGTGGTGGCGAATGAGCAGTTCTTC | CASSVVANEQFF
TRBJ1-2 | TRBV5-1 | - | - | TGCGCCAGCAGCTTGGGGACCGCCCTTTATGGCTACACCTTC | CASSLGTALYGYTF
TRBJ1-2 | TRBV28 | TRBD1 | many | TGTGCCAGCAGTTTATCCGGGACAGGGGGCTTTTCCAACTATGGCTACACCTTC | CASSLSGTGGFSNYGYTF
TRBJ1-1 | TRBV5-6 | TRBD1 | many | TGTGCCAGCAGGACGACGTTCGGCAGGGGGCTTGGAACTGAAGCTTTCTTT | CASRTTFGRGLGTEAFF
TRBJ2-3 | TRBV11-2 | TRBD1 | - | TGTGCCAGCAGCTGGGGACAGGGGGGCTTCACAGATACGCAGTATTTT | CASSWGQGGFTDTQYF
TRBJ1-3 | TRBV5-1 | - | - | TGCGCCAGCAGCTTGGACAGGGTCCGGTTGGGAAACACCATATATTTT | CASSLDRVRLGNTIYF
TRBJ2-1 | TRBV25-1 | TRBD2 | few | TGTGCCAGCAGAACTAGCGGGGGGGGGTACAATGAGCAGTTCTTC | CASRTSGGGYNEQFF
TRBJ2-3 | TRBV5-6 | TRBD1 | many | TGTGCCAGCAGTTACGACAGGGTAGGGACAGATACGCAGTATTTT | CASSYDRVGTDTQYF